A single T cell receptor beta chain is shown here with its context. Its cognate antigen is unknown. The sample is drawn from a study of Tregs in tolerant kidney transplant recipients. Study-wide results and limits: Validation in larger populations is needed because few patients were studied. Biological reproducibility was not directly addressed, but technical replication error appeared minimal.

Some clones are missing from TCRdb's copy, which holds only in-frame ones; the method was immunoSEQ multiplex PCR. The sample consists of around 63,000 clones, approximately 83% of them appearing once. The germline V gene has CDR1 MDHEN and CDR2 SYDVKM. V dropped 6 bases and J dropped 9 bases, with 12 bases sitting between them. CDR3 length equals 12 residues. The sample here was Tregs from blood, taken before the transplant. The TCR sequence derives from a human donor who received a combined kidney and bone marrow transplant. The V and J genes are TRBV28 and TRBJ2-1; no definite D call. Here the CDR3 DNA reads TGTGCCAGCAGGCAATTAGCTGGTGAGCAGTTCTTC. Translation: CASRQLAGEQFF.